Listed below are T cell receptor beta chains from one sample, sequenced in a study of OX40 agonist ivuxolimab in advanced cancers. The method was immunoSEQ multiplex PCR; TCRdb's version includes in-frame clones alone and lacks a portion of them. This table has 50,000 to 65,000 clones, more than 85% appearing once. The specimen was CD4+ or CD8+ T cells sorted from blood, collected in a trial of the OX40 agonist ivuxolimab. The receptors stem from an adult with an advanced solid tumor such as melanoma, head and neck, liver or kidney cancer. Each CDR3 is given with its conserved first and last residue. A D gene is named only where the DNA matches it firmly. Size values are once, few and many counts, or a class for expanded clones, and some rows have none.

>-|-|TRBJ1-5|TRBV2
CASKGEDQPQHF
TGTGCCAGCAAGGGGGAAGATCAGCCCCAGCATTTT
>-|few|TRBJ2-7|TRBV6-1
CASRKAPDYEQYF
TGTGCCAGCAGGAAGGCCCCGGACTACGAGCAGTACTTC
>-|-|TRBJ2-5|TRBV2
CASTRTVGGTQYF
TGTGCCAGCACCCGGACGGTTGGCGGGACCCAGTACTTC
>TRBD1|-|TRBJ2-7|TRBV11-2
CASSVFSGTGYYEQYF
TGTGCCAGCAGCGTCTTCTCCGGGACAGGATACTACGAGCAGTACTTC
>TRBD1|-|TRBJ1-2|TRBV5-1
CASSPGQGGGYTF
TGCGCCAGCAGCCCGGGACAGGGGGGTGGCTACACCTTC
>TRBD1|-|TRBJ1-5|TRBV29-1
CSVATGGSNQPQHF
TGCAGCGTCGCCACAGGGGGTAGCAATCAGCCCCAGCATTTT
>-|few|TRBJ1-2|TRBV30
CAWSLGRIRGGYTF
TGTGCCTGGAGCTTGGGACGAATAAGGGGAGGCTACACCTTC
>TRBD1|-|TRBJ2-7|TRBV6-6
CASSGTGTSYEQYF
TGTGCCAGCAGTGGGACAGGGACATCCTACGAGCAGTACTTC
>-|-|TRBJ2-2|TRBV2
CASRGEAGELFF
TGTGCCAGCAGGGGTGAGGCCGGGGAGCTGTTTTTT
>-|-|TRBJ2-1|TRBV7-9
CASSFGQPTYNEQFF
TGTGCCAGCAGCTTTGGACAGCCTACTTACAATGAGCAGTTCTTC
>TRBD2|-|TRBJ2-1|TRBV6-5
CASREGTRGPSEQFF
TGTGCCAGCAGGGAGGGGACTAGAGGCCCCAGTGAGCAGTTCTTC
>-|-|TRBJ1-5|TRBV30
CAWSGQPNQPQHF
TGTGCCTGGTCCGGGCAACCAAATCAGCCCCAGCATTTT
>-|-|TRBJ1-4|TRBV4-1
CASSQETLTGTRNEKLFF
TGCGCCAGCAGCCAAGAGACTTTGACCGGGACGCGAAATGAAAAACTGTTTTTT
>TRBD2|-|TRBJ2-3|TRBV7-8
CASSLEAGTDTQYF
TGTGCCAGCAGCTTAGAAGCGGGGACAGATACGCAGTATTTT
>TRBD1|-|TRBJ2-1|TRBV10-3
CAIRETGTAYNEQFF
TGTGCCATCAGGGAGACAGGGACAGCTTACAATGAGCAGTTCTTC
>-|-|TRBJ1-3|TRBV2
CASSRTAGNTIYF
TGTGCCAGCAGTAGGACAGCCGGAAACACCATATATTTT
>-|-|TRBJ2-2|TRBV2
CASTVSPNTGELFF
TGTGCCAGCACCGTATCCCCGAACACCGGGGAGCTGTTTTTT
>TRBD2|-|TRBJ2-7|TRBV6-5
CASSYAGTTYEQYF
TGTGCCAGCAGTTACGCAGGGACTACCTACGAGCAGTACTTC
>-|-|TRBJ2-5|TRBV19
CASSISPSGETQYF
TGTGCCAGTAGTATTAGCCCCTCCGGGGAGACCCAGTACTTC
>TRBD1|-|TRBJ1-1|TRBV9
CASSDRQGRIGNTEAFF
TGTGCCAGCAGCGACCGACAGGGGAGGATAGGGAACACTGAAGCTTTCTTT
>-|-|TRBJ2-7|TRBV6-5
CASSQGRISYEQYF
TGTGCCAGCAGTCAGGGGCGTATCTCCTACGAGCAGTACTTC
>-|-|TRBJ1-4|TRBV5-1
CASSTFGATNEKLFF
TGCGCCAGCAGCACCTTTGGGGCAACTAATGAAAAACTGTTTTTT
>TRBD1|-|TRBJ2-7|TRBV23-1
CASSRIKGGRGPGEQYF
TGCGCCAGCAGTCGGATAAAGGGGGGCAGGGGGCCGGGCGAGCAGTACTTC
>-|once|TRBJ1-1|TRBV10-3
CAISDTSTEAFF
TGTGCCATCAGTGATACATCTACTGAAGCTTTCTTT
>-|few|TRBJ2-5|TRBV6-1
CASSEYLAETQYF
TGTGCCAGCAGTGAATACCTAGCGGAGACCCAGTACTTC
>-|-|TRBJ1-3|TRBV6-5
CASSYGGPGNTIYF
TGTGCCAGCAGTTACGGAGGGCCTGGAAACACCATATATTTT
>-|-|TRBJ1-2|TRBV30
CAWSALYGYTF
TGTGCCTGGAGCGCCCTCTATGGCTACACCTTC
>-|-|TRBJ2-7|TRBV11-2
CASGRGYEQYF
TGTGCCAGCGGAAGGGGGTACGAGCAGTACTTC
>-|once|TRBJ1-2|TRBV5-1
CASSSNLRANYGYTF
TGCGCCAGCAGCTCGAATTTGAGGGCGAACTATGGCTACACCTTC
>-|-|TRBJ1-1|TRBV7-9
CASSDGRNTEAFF
TGTGCCAGCAGCGACGGACGGAACACTGAAGCTTTCTTT
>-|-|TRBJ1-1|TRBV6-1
CASSATGLNTEAFF
TGTGCCAGCAGTGCGACAGGCCTTAACACTGAAGCTTTCTTT
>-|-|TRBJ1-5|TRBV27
CASSLSGRGGNQPQHF
TGTGCCAGCAGTTTATCGGGACGGGGGGGGAATCAGCCCCAGCATTTT
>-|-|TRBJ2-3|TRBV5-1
CASSEQGGTDTQYF
TGCGCCAGCAGCGAGCAGGGAGGCACAGATACGCAGTATTTT
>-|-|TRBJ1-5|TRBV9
CASTRRSAGNQPQHF
TGTGCCAGCACCCGGCGAAGCGCCGGCAATCAGCCCCAGCATTTT
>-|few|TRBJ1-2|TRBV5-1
CASSLRPTGAHGYTF
TGCGCCAGCAGCTTGAGGCCCACGGGGGCGCATGGCTACACCTTC
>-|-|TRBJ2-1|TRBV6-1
CASRDFNEQFF
TGTGCCAGCAGGGACTTTAATGAGCAGTTCTTC
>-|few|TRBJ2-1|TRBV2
CASSEAYEQFF
TGTGCCAGCAGTGAAGCCTATGAGCAGTTCTTC
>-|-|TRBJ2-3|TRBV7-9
CASSLKREWDTQYF
TGTGCCAGCAGCTTAAAAAGGGAGTGGGATACGCAGTATTTT
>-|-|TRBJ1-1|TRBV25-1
CASPPGWRNTEAFF
TGTGCCAGCCCCCCCGGCTGGAGAAACACTGAAGCTTTCTTT
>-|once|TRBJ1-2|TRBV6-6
CASSYSNLNYGYTF
TGTGCCAGCAGTTACTCGAACCTTAACTATGGCTACACCTTC
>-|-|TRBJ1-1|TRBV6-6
CASCQGMNTEAFF
TGTGCCAGCTGTCAGGGGATGAACACTGAAGCTTTCTTT
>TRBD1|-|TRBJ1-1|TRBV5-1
CASMRGQDTEAFF
TGCGCCAGCATGAGGGGGCAGGATACTGAAGCTTTCTTT
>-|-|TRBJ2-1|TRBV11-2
CASSHAGPASVNEQFF
TGTGCCAGCAGCCACGCTGGACCAGCTTCGGTCAATGAGCAGTTCTTC
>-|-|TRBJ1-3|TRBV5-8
CASSRDGMLISGNTIYF
TGTGCCAGCAGCCGCGACGGGATGCTCATCTCTGGAAACACCATATATTTT
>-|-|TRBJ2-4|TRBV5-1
CASSLGGSQNIQYF
TGCGCCAGCAGCTTGGGCGGGTCCCAAAACATTCAGTACTTC
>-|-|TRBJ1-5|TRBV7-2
CASSSRTGANQPQHF
TGTGCCAGCAGCTCCCGGACCGGGGCGAATCAGCCCCAGCATTTT
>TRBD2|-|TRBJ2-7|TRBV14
CASSLRSSGSYEQYF
TGTGCCAGCAGCCTAAGGTCTAGCGGGAGTTACGAGCAGTACTTC
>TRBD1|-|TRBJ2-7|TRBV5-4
CASSSGTGFNEQYF
TGTGCCAGCAGCTCCGGGACAGGGTTTAACGAGCAGTACTTC
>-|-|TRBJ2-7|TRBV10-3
CAIRDPNGSSHNEQYF
TGTGCCATCAGGGACCCCAACGGCAGTTCGCATAACGAGCAGTACTTC